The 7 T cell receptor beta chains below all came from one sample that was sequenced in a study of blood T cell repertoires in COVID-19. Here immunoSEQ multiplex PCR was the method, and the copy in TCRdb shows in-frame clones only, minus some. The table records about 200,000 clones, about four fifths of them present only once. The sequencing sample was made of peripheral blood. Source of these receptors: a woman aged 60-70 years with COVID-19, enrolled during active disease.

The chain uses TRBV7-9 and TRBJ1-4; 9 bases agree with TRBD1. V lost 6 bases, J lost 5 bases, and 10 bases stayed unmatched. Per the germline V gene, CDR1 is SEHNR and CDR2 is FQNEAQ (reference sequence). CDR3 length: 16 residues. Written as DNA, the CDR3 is TGTGCCAGCAGGCCCGGGACAGGGACCGGAAATGAAAAACTGTTTTTT. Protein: CASRPGTGTGNEKLFF.

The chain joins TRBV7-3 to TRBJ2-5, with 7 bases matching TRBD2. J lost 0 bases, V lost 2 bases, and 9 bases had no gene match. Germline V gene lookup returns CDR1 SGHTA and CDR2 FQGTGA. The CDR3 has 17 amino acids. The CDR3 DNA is TGTGCCAGCAGCTTATATCCCCGGGGGACTAACCAAGAGACCCAGTACTTC. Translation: CASSLYPRGTNQETQYF.

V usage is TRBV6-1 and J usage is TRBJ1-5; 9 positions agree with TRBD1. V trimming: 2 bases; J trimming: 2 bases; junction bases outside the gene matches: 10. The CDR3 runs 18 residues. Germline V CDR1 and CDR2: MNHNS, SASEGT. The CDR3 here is CASSEFYGGQGGNQPQHF. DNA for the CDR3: TGTGCCAGCAGTGAATTCTATGGGGGACAGGGCGGCAATCAGCCCCAGCATTTT.

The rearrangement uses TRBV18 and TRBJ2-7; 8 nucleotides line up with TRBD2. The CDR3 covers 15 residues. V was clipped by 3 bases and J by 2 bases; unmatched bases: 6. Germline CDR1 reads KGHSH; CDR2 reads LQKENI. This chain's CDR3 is CASSPWGGGTYEQYF. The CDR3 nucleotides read TGTGCCAGCTCACCTTGGGGCGGGGGGACCTACGAGCAGTACTTC.

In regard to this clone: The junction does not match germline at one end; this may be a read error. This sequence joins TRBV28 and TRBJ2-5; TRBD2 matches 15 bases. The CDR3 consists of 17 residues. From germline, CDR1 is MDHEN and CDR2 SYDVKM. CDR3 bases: TGTGCCAGCAGTCTATGGACTAGCGGGAGGGCCCCAGAGACCCAGTACTTC. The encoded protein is CASSLWTSGRAPETQYF. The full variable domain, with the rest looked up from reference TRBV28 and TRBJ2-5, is DVKVTQSSRYLVKRTGEKVFLECVQDMDHENMFWYRQDPGLGLRLIYFSYDVKMKEKGDIPEGYSVSREKKERFSLILESASTNQTSMYLCASSLWTSGRAPETQYFGPGTRLLVL.

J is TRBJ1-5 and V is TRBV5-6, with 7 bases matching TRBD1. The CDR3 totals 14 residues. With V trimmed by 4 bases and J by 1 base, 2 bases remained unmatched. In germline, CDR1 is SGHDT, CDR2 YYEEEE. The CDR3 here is CASSPQGSNQPQHF. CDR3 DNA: TGTGCCAGCAGCCCACAGGGGAGCAATCAGCCCCAGCATTTT.

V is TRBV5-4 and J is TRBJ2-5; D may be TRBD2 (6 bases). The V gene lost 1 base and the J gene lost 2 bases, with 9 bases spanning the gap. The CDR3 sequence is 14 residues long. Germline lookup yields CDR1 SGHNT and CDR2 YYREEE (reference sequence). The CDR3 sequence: CASSLPGLQETQYF. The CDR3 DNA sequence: TGTGCCAGCAGCTTGCCGGGACTTCAAGAGACCCAGTACTTC.